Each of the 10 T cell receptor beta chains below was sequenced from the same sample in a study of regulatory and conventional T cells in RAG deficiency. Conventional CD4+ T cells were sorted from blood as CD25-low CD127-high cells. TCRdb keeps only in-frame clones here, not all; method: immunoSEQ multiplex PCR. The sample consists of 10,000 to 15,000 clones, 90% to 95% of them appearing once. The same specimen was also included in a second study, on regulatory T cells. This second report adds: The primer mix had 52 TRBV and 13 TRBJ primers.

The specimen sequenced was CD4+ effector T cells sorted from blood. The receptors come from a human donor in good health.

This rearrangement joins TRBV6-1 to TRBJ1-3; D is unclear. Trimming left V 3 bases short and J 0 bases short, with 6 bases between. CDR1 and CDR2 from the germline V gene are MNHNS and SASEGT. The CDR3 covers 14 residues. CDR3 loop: CASSEPGSGNTIYF. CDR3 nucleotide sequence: TGTGCCAGCAGTGAGCCGGGCTCTGGAAACACCATATATTTT.

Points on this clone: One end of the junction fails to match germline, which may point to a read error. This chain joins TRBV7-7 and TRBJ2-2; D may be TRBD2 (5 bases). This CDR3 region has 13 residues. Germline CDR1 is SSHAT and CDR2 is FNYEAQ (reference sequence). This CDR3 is CASSLLGTGELFF. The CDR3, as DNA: TGTGCTAGCAGCTTACTAGGGACCGGGGAGCTGTTTTTT.

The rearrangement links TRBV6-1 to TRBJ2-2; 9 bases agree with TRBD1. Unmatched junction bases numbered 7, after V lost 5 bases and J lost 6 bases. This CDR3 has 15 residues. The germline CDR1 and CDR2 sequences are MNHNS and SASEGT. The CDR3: CASSTRTGAAGELFF. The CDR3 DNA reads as TGTGCCAGCAGTACAAGGACAGGGGCCGCCGGGGAGCTGTTTTTT.

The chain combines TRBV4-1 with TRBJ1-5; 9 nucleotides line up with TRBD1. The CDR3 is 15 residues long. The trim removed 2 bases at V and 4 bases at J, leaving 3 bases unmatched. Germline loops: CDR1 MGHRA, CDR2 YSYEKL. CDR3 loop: CASSQPGQGNQPQHF. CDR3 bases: TGCGCCAGCAGCCAACCTGGACAGGGGAATCAGCCCCAGCATTTT.

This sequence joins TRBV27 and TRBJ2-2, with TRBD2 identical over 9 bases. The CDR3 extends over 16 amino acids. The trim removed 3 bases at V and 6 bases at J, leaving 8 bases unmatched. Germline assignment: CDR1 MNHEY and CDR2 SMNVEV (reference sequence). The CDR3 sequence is CASSFLAGEGAGELFF. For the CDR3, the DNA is TGTGCCAGCAGTTTCTTAGCGGGGGAAGGGGCCGGGGAGCTGTTTTTT.

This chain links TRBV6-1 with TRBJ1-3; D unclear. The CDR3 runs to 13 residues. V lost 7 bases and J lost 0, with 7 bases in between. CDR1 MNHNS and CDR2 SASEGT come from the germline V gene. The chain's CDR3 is CASTSNSGNTIYF. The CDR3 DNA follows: TGTGCCAGCACCAGTAACTCTGGAAACACCATATATTTT.

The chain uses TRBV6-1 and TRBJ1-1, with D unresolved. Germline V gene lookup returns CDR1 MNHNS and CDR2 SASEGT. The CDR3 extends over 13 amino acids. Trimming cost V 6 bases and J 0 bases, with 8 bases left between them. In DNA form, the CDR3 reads TGTGCCAGCAGGTCAGTGATGAACACTGAAGCTTTCTTT. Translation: CASRSVMNTEAFF.

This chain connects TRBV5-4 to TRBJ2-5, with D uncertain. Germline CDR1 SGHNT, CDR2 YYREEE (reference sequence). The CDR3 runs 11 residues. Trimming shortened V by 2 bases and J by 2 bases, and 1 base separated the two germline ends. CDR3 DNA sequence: TGTGCCAGCAGCTTTCAAGAGACCCAGTACTTC. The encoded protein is CASSFQETQYF.

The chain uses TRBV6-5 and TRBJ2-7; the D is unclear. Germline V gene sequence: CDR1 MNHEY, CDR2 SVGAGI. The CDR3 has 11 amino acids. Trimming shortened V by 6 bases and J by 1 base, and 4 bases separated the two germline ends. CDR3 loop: CASRASYEQYF. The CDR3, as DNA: TGTGCCAGCAGGGCTTCCTACGAGCAGTACTTC.

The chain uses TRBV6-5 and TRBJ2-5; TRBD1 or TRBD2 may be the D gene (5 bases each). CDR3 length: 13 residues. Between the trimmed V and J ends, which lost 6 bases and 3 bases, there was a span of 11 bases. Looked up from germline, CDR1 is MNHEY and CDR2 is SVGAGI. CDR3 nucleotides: TGTGCCAGCAGGTCCGGGACCGAAGAGACCCAGTACTTC. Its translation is CASRSGTEETQYF.